Sequencing of this T cell receptor beta chain was carried out in a study of blood T cell repertoires in COVID-19. Turning to the study itself: Sources were T cells, B-cell-depleted T cells, or PBMCs; the material itself was cDNA or gDNA.

From germline, CDR1 is SGHVS and CDR2 FQNEAQ. The V and J ends lost 5 bases and 0 bases respectively, with 14 bases between them. This CDR3 region has 16 residues. How the authors handled the data: Quantification of nucleated cells was approximated via reference gene primer amplification. TCRdb's table, derived via immunoSEQ multiplex PCR, lists solely in-frame clones and lacks some. That table supplies the V and J calls and clone size; D and trimming were determined from the DNA. The sample yields almost 200,000 clones, about 86% seen once. The rearrangement uses TRBV7-8 and TRBJ1-3; D gene ambiguous. Source material: peripheral blood. The sequence came from a woman aged 70-85 years with acute or convalescent COVID-19. The chain's CDR3 is CASSPQAADSGNTIYF. The CDR3 DNA sequence: TGTGCCAGCAGCCCCCAAGCTGCCGACTCTGGAAACACCATATATTTT.